The 12 T cell receptor beta chains below come from one sample, sequenced in a study of cytomegalovirus exposure and HLA in healthy donors. With 60 Vbeta and 13 Jbeta primers, the PCR was carried out. Measured with immunoSEQ multiplex PCR; TCRdb has only the in-frame clones, and not every one. The data hold about 160,000 clones, with around 79% observed a single time. The sample taken for sequencing was PBMCs. These receptors all come from a woman between 45 and 60 years old in good health and CMV-seropositive.

A word on this clone: Other DNA sequences from this sample encode an identical CDR3 as well. The chain uses TRBV4-1 and TRBJ1-1; TRBD1 aligns across 7 bases. V lost 5 bases to trimming and J lost 0 bases; unmatched junction nucleotides: 6. Germline-derived CDR1 and CDR2 are MGHRA and YSYEKL. The CDR3 totals 15 residues. CDR3 region: CASSKSTGLNTEAFF. As DNA, the CDR3 is TGCGCCAGCAGCAAATCGACAGGGTTGAACACTGAAGCTTTCTTT.

The rearrangement links TRBV7-9 to TRBJ1-4; 10 positions match TRBD1. Germline V gene lookup returns CDR1 SEHNR and CDR2 FQNEAQ (reference sequence). The CDR3 sequence is 15 residues long. The V gene end was trimmed by 5 bases and the J gene end by 7 bases; junction bases not matched to a gene: 7. CDR3 nucleotides: TGTGCCAGCAGCCCACGACAGGGGGCGAGTGAAAAACTGTTTTTT. Its protein product is CASSPRQGASEKLFF. Full variable domain (missing parts from reference TRBV7-9 and TRBJ1-4): DTGVSQNPRHKITKRGQNVTFRCDPISEHNRLYWYRQTLGQGPEFLTYFQNEAQLEKSRLLSDRFSAERPKGSFSTLEIQRTEQGDSAMYLCASSPRQGASEKLFFGSGTQLSVL.

The rearrangement joins TRBV6-6 to TRBJ2-5, with 8 positions matching TRBD2. CDR1 is MNHNY, CDR2 SVGAGI, per germline (reference sequence). V gave up 5 bases and J gave up 5 bases; unmatched junction bases: 7. The CDR3 is 14 residues long. This CDR3 reads CASSDGGAWETQYF. In DNA, the CDR3 is TGTGCCAGCAGTGACGGGGGGGCATGGGAGACCCAGTACTTC.

This chain links TRBV18 with TRBJ1-2, with 7 bases fitting TRBD1. The germline V gene has CDR1 KGHSH and CDR2 LQKENI. This CDR3 has 14 residues. V dropped 2 bases and J dropped 4; count of bases not matched to a gene: 4. The CDR3 coding sequence is TGTGCCAGCTCACCAATCAACAGGGGCTATGGCTACACCTTC. Translated: CASSPINRGYGYTF.

This chain connects TRBV11-3 to TRBJ1-3; D call uncertain. The CDR3 contains 15 residues. Between the trimmed V and J ends, which lost 6 bases and 0 bases, there was a span of 12 bases. The germline gives CDR1 SGHNT, CDR2 YENEEA. CDR3 nucleotide sequence: TGTGCCAGCAGGTCCCTGGCCGTCTCTGGAAACACCATATATTTT. This translates into CASRSLAVSGNTIYF.

The chain carries TRBV27 and TRBJ1-2; a weak D match, TRBD1 (6 bases). CDR1 and CDR2 from the germline V gene are MNHEY and SMNVEV (reference sequence). The V gene lost 5 bases and the J gene lost 7 bases, with 17 bases spanning the gap. The CDR3 runs 14 residues. The CDR3 DNA reads as TGTGCCAGCAGTCACAGGGAGAGCCGGTCTGGCTACACCTTC. As protein: CASSHRESRSGYTF.

The chain has TRBV5-1 and TRBJ1-2; D remains unclear. Germline CDR1 SGHRS, CDR2 YFSETQ. Trimming removed 4 bases at V and 4 bases at J, with 14 bases between. The CDR3 covers 14 residues. DNA for the CDR3: TGCGCCAGCAGCAAAGGGCAGGAGGGCTATGGCTACACCTTC. It specifies CASSKGQEGYGYTF.

The chain is built from TRBV28 and TRBJ1-6; TRBD1 is a possible D gene (5 bases). Germline CDR1 and CDR2: MDHEN and SYDVKM. V dropped 7 bases and J dropped 7 bases, with 17 bases sitting between them. There are 15 residues in the CDR3. The DNA of the CDR3 is TGTGCCAGCACCCTATTAGGGGCTGGGAATTCACCCCTCCACTTT. Encoded protein: CASTLLGAGNSPLHF.

This clone was seen only a few times. The gene calls are TRBV7-9 and TRBJ2-7; perhaps TRBD2 as D (5 bases). Trimming removed 1 base at V and 2 bases at J, with 12 bases between. The length of the CDR3 is 15 residues. From germline, CDR1 is SEHNR and CDR2 FQNEAQ (reference sequence). This chain's CDR3 is CASSLVGGRTYEQYF. The CDR3 DNA sequence: TGTGCCAGCAGCTTAGTAGGAGGTCGGACCTACGAGCAGTACTTC. The full variable domain, in which reference TRBV7-9 and TRBJ2-7 provide the parts outside the CDR3, is DTGVSQNPRHKITKRGQNVTFRCDPISEHNRLYWYRQTLGQGPEFLTYFQNEAQLEKSRLLSDRFSAERPKGSFSTLEIQRTEQGDSAMYLCASSLVGGRTYEQYFGPGTRLTVT.

The chain employs TRBV4-2 and TRBJ2-3, with no clear D. V shed 4 bases and J shed 4 bases, with 15 bases lying between them. CDR1 and CDR2 (germline): LGHNA, YNFKEQ. The CDR3 extends over 15 amino acids. CDR3 amino acids: CASSPSRGPADTQYF. CDR3 DNA sequence: TGTGCCAGCAGCCCCTCCCGTGGGCCCGCAGATACGCAGTATTTT.

In the case of this clone: A read error may produce the germline difference seen at one junction end. The chain joins TRBV7-7 to TRBJ1-5; no clear D. Germline CDR1 is SSHAT and CDR2 is FNYEAQ (reference sequence). The CDR3 is 14 amino acids. CDR3 residues: CASTPRSVPRPQHF. The CDR3 DNA is TGTGCTAGCACCCCCCGGAGCGTCCCTCGGCCCCAGCATTTT.

The chain joins TRBV15 to TRBJ2-5, with 10 bases aligning to TRBD1. This CDR3 is 15 amino acids long. Germline V gives CDR1 LNHNV, CDR2 YYDKDF (reference sequence). V shed 2 bases, J shed 5 bases, and the junction held 5 bases outside the gene matches. In DNA form, the CDR3 reads TGTGCCACCAGCAGAAATCCGGGACAGGGGGAGACCCAGTACTTC. Protein product: CATSRNPGQGETQYF. Full variable domain (outside the CDR3, taken from reference TRBV15 and TRBJ2-5): DAMVIQNPRYQVTQFGKPVTLSCSQTLNHNVMYWYQQKSSQAPKLLFHYYDKDFNNEADTPDNFQSRRPNTSFCFLDIRSPGLGDTAMYLCATSRNPGQGETQYFGPGTRLLVL.